These T cell receptor beta chains were read from a single sample in a study of blood T cells in healthy people across ages. TCRdb re-derived calls from the 5' RACE reads in MiXCR, one entry per CDR3 protein. The sample lists roughly 800,000 distinct CDR3 sequences; about 62% were seen once. Sequenced sample: blood. These receptors were taken from a man aged 30-40 years in good health. Each CDR3 is given with its conserved first and last residue. The D gene is left open where the match is weak. Expanded clones get a size class; other rows say once, few or many, or leave the size out.

TRBV10-3	few	TRBD1	TRBJ1-5	TGTGCCATCAAGGCAGGGGGCTTTGTTGATCAGCCCCAGCATTTT	CAIKAGGFVDQPQHF
TRBV14	.	.	TRBJ2-7	TGTGCCAGCAGCCCAACCGGGACTTCCGGGCAGTACTTC	CASSPTGTSGQYF
TRBV15	once	TRBD1	TRBJ1-5	TGTGCCACCAGCAGAGCGGGACAGGGGAGGAATCAGCCCCAGCATTTT	CATSRAGQGRNQPQHF
TRBV20-1	.	TRBD2	TRBJ2-3	TGCAGTGCTAGAAAAGCCACTAGCGGCGACGATACGCAGTATTTT	CSARKATSGDDTQYF
TRBV4-2	few	.	TRBJ2-3	TGTGCCAGCAGTCCCCGGGAAGCGGCGGCAGATACGCAGTATTTT	CASSPREAAADTQYF
TRBV20-1	few	TRBD2	TRBJ2-1	TGCAGTGCTAGAGAGTTGGGCGGGAGGGGTGCCTACAATGAGCAGTTCTTC	CSARELGGRGAYNEQFF
TRBV6-1	few	.	TRBJ1-1	TGTGCCAGCAGTTCACAGATGAACACTGAAGCTTTCTTT	CASSSQMNTEAFF
TRBV4-3	once	.	TRBJ2-1	TGCGCCAGCAGCCAAGAAATCGGGGGATACGAGCAGTTCTTC	CASSQEIGGYEQFF
TRBV28	.	.	TRBJ2-1	TGTGCCAGCAGTCTTTACCGTGGCCCCGATGAGCAGTTCTTC	CASSLYRGPDEQFF
TRBV25-1	.	.	TRBJ1-4	TGTGCCACCCGCGGGGGATTGGGTGAAAAACTGTTTTTT	CATRGGLGEKLFF
TRBV7-8	.	TRBD2	TRBJ2-1	TGTGCCAGCAGCTTAGTGCCGGGACTAGCGGCGACCAGCTCCTACAATGAGCAGTTCTTC	CASSLVPGLAATSSYNEQFF
TRBV12-3/TRBV12-4	.	TRBD1	TRBJ1-1	TGTGCCAGCAGTGCCCGACAGGGGGGGAACACTGAAGCTTTCTTT	CASSARQGGNTEAFF
TRBV20-1	many	.	TRBJ2-2	TGCAGTTGCCACTGGCAGGGGATGGACACCGGGGAGCTGTTTTTT	CSCHWQGMDTGELFF
TRBV3-1	.	TRBD1	TRBJ1-2	TGTGCCAGCAGCCAATCTCGTCAGGGGGCAATAACAAGAGGCTACACCTTC	CASSQSRQGAITRGYTF
TRBV3-1	few	TRBD2	TRBJ2-7	TGTGCCAGCAGCCCCACCGGGACTAGCGGATACGAGCAGTACTTC	CASSPTGTSGYEQYF
TRBV7-6	once	.	TRBJ1-1	TGTGCCAGCAGCCCTGGGGGCATGAACACTGAAGCTTTCTTT	CASSPGGMNTEAFF
TRBV7-9	.	.	TRBJ2-7	TGTGCCAGCAGCTTAGGCGGGTTCGGCGAGCAGTACTTC	CASSLGGFGEQYF
TRBV12-3/TRBV12-4	.	TRBD2	TRBJ2-1	TGTGTCAGCCGACGGACTAGCGGTTACAATGAGCAGTTCTTC	CVSRRTSGYNEQFF
TRBV6-6	few	.	TRBJ2-5	TGTGCCAGCAGTTACTCCCGGGCCGGACAAGAGACCCAGTACTTC	CASSYSRAGQETQYF
TRBV7-2	.	.	TRBJ2-7	TGTGCCAGCACGAGCGGACCCGCCTACGAGCAGTACTTC	CASTSGPAYEQYF
TRBV24-1	.	.	TRBJ2-5	TGTGCCACCAGTGATTTGCTATCGGGATTAAGGCAGTACTTC	CATSDLLSGLRQYF
TRBV12-3/TRBV12-4	.	.	TRBJ2-3	TGTGCCAGCAACAATTGGCGGGGCCCTAGCACAGATACGCAGTATTTT	CASNNWRGPSTDTQYF
TRBV7-2	.	.	TRBJ2-2	TGTGCCAGCAGCGCGCGACAGGCCGGGGAGCTGTTTTTT	CASSARQAGELFF
TRBV5-4	.	.	TRBJ1-2	TGTGCCAGCAGCTCTGACAGCTATGGCCACACCTTC	CASSSDSYGHTF
TRBV20-1	.	.	TRBJ2-2	TGCAGTGCGAGAAACAGGGAAGGAACCGGGGAGCTGTTTTTT	CSARNREGTGELFF
TRBV12-5	.	.	TRBJ1-1	TGTGCTAGTGGTTTCCTAAAGACGGCGAACACTGAAGCTTTCTTT	CASGFLKTANTEAFF
TRBV6-2/TRBV6-3	.	TRBD2	TRBJ2-5	TGTGTCAGCAGATACCATGGGACTAGCGTGAGAGAGACCCAGTACTTC	CVSRYHGTSVRETQYF
TRBV29-1	few	.	TRBJ2-7	TGCAGCGTTGGCGTCATCATGGACGGCGAGCAGTACTTC	CSVGVIMDGEQYF
TRBV5-1	.	TRBD1	TRBJ2-1	TGCGCCAGCAGCTCCGGACAGGGAAGTTTCAATGAGCAGTTCTTC	CASSSGQGSFNEQFF
TRBV12-3/TRBV12-4	once	.	TRBJ1-2	TGTGCCAGCAGTCCCACAGGAACCGGAGGCTACACCTTC	CASSPTGTGGYTF
TRBV6-2/TRBV6-3	.	.	TRBJ2-3	TGTGCCAGCAGTTACGGTCGGCGGAGGGGAACAGATACGCAGTATTTT	CASSYGRRRGTDTQYF